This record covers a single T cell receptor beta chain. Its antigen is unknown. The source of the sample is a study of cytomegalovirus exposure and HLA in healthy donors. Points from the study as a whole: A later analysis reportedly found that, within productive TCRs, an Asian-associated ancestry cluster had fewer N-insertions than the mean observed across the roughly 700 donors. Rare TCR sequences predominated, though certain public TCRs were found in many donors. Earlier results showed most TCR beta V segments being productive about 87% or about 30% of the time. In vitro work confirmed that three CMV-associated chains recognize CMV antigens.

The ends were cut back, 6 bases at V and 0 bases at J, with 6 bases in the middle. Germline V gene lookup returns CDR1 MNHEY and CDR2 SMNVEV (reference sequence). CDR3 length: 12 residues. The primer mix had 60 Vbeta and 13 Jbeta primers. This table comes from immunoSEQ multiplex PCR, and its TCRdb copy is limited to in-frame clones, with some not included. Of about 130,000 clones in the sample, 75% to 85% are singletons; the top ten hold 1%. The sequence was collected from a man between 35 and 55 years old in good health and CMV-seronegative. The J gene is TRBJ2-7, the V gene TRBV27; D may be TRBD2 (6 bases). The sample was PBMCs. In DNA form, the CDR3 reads TGTGCCAGCAGCGGGAGCTCCTACGAGCAGTACTTC. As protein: CASSGSSYEQYF.